These T cell receptor beta chains were read from a single sample in a study of cytomegalovirus exposure and HLA in healthy donors. Only in-frame clones appear in the TCRdb table, and some are missing; sequencing was by immunoSEQ multiplex PCR. In the table there are 190,000 or so clones, roughly 82% of which are singletons. What was sequenced was PBMCs. Receptors were obtained from a woman in her twenties or thirties in good health and CMV-seropositive. The CDR3 runs from the conserved cysteine through the conserved F or W. The D gene is left open where the match is weak. Clone size is shown for a subset of rows, as once, few, many or a class of expanded clone.

D gene: TRBD2; J gene: TRBJ2-2; clone size: .; V gene: TRBV5-1; CDR3 protein: CASSFKREVPTGELFF; CDR3 DNA: TGCGCCAGCAGCTTCAAGCGGGAGGTCCCTACCGGGGAGCTGTTTTTT
D gene: .; J gene: TRBJ1-1; clone size: .; V gene: TRBV6-5; CDR3 protein: CASSYGGVSTEAFF; CDR3 DNA: TGTGCCAGCAGTTACGGGGGGGTTTCCACTGAAGCTTTCTTT
D gene: .; J gene: TRBJ1-2; clone size: .; V gene: TRBV28; CDR3 protein: CASSFRGGTTNYGYTF; CDR3 DNA: TGTGCCAGCAGTTTCAGAGGAGGGACCACTAACTATGGCTACACCTTC
D gene: TRBD2; J gene: TRBJ2-1; clone size: .; V gene: TRBV7-2; CDR3 protein: CASRLRTLAGGEQFF; CDR3 DNA: TGTGCCAGCAGGTTGAGAACACTAGCGGGAGGGGAGCAGTTCTTC
D gene: TRBD1; J gene: TRBJ2-2; clone size: .; V gene: TRBV27; CDR3 protein: CASSSGQVTGELFF; CDR3 DNA: TGTGCCAGCAGCTCGGGACAGGTCACCGGGGAGCTGTTTTTT
D gene: .; J gene: TRBJ1-1; clone size: .; V gene: TRBV5-8; CDR3 protein: CASSLVTPGRSPEAFF; CDR3 DNA: TGTGCCAGCAGCTTGGTCACCCCAGGGCGGAGCCCTGAAGCTTTCTTT
D gene: .; J gene: TRBJ2-2; clone size: .; V gene: TRBV7-2; CDR3 protein: CASSLGQMTGELFF; CDR3 DNA: TGTGCCAGCAGCTTAGGGCAGATGACCGGGGAGCTGTTTTTT
D gene: TRBD2; J gene: TRBJ2-1; clone size: .; V gene: TRBV15; CDR3 protein: CATSRESSGRAYNEQFF; CDR3 DNA: TGTGCCACCAGCAGAGAATCTAGCGGGAGGGCCTACAATGAGCAGTTCTTC
D gene: TRBD1; J gene: TRBJ1-2; clone size: .; V gene: TRBV5-1; CDR3 protein: CASSRGQGVDGYTF; CDR3 DNA: TGCGCCAGCAGCAGGGGACAGGGGGTGGATGGCTACACCTTC
D gene: TRBD1; J gene: TRBJ1-5; clone size: .; V gene: TRBV5-6; CDR3 protein: CASSLGTGQGSPQHF; CDR3 DNA: TGTGCCAGCAGCTTGGGTACGGGACAGGGGTCGCCCCAGCATTTT
D gene: TRBD1; J gene: TRBJ1-3; clone size: .; V gene: TRBV30; CDR3 protein: CAWSGTGDSGNTIYF; CDR3 DNA: TGTGCCTGGAGTGGGACAGGGGACTCTGGAAACACCATATATTTT
D gene: .; J gene: TRBJ1-5; clone size: .; V gene: TRBV28; CDR3 protein: CASSLSGSSYQPQHF; CDR3 DNA: TGTGCCAGCAGTTTGTCGGGATCTAGCTATCAGCCCCAGCATTTT
D gene: .; J gene: TRBJ2-7; clone size: .; V gene: TRBV19; CDR3 protein: CATSSTEGAKQYF; CDR3 DNA: TGTGCCACCTCATCCACGGAGGGGGCTAAGCAGTACTTC
D gene: TRBD2; J gene: TRBJ2-3; clone size: few; V gene: TRBV7-3; CDR3 protein: CASSLWSSGSVDTQYF; CDR3 DNA: TGTGCCAGCAGCTTATGGTCTAGCGGGTCAGTGGATACGCAGTATTTT
D gene: .; J gene: TRBJ1-1; clone size: .; V gene: TRBV6-1; CDR3 protein: CASSPRLEEAFF; CDR3 DNA: TGTGCCAGCAGTCCCAGACTGGAAGAAGCTTTCTTT
D gene: TRBD1; J gene: TRBJ2-7; clone size: .; V gene: TRBV2; CDR3 protein: CASSDLTGVEQYF; CDR3 DNA: TGTGCCAGCAGCGACCTTACAGGGGTCGAGCAGTACTTC
D gene: .; J gene: TRBJ2-4; clone size: .; V gene: TRBV28; CDR3 protein: CASSSRVGIQYF; CDR3 DNA: TGTGCCAGCAGTTCCAGGGTGGGGATTCAGTACTTC
D gene: .; J gene: TRBJ1-2; clone size: many; V gene: TRBV7-9; CDR3 protein: CASSYDRNYGYTF; CDR3 DNA: TGTGCCAGCAGTTACGACAGAAACTATGGCTACACCTTC
D gene: .; J gene: TRBJ1-1; clone size: .; V gene: TRBV29-1; CDR3 protein: CSANRGSIMNTEAFF; CDR3 DNA: TGCAGCGCTAACCGGGGAAGTATCATGAACACTGAAGCTTTCTTT
D gene: .; J gene: TRBJ2-7; clone size: once; V gene: TRBV9; CDR3 protein: CASGPSSLFYEQYF; CDR3 DNA: TGTGCCAGCGGTCCATCGTCACTATTCTACGAGCAGTACTTC
D gene: .; J gene: TRBJ1-2; clone size: .; V gene: TRBV6-5; CDR3 protein: CASSYPTGNGYTF; CDR3 DNA: TGTGCCAGCAGTTACCCGACGGGGAATGGCTACACCTTC
D gene: .; J gene: TRBJ2-2; clone size: .; V gene: TRBV12-5; CDR3 protein: CASGSSLTTGAGELFF; CDR3 DNA: TGTGCTAGTGGTTCCTCCCTCACTACCGGGGCCGGGGAGCTGTTTTTT
D gene: .; J gene: TRBJ1-1; clone size: .; V gene: TRBV6-5; CDR3 protein: CASSYNVGASEAFF; CDR3 DNA: TGTGCCAGCAGTTACAATGTTGGGGCTTCTGAAGCTTTCTTT
D gene: TRBD1; J gene: TRBJ1-3; clone size: .; V gene: TRBV5-6; CDR3 protein: CASSPIDREPGNTIYF; CDR3 DNA: TGTGCCAGCAGTCCAATCGACAGGGAGCCTGGAAACACCATATATTTT
D gene: TRBD2; J gene: TRBJ2-2; clone size: once; V gene: TRBV5-1; CDR3 protein: CASSLGASGRTGELFF; CDR3 DNA: TGCGCCAGCAGCTTGGGGGCTAGCGGGAGGACCGGGGAGCTGTTTTTT
D gene: TRBD1; J gene: TRBJ1-5; clone size: .; V gene: TRBV7-9; CDR3 protein: CASSFVSGTGGGQPQHF; CDR3 DNA: TGTGCCAGCAGCTTCGTGTCAGGGACAGGGGGCGGGCAGCCCCAGCATTTT
D gene: .; J gene: TRBJ1-1; clone size: .; V gene: TRBV19; CDR3 protein: CASSIVQNTEAFF; CDR3 DNA: TGTGCCAGTAGTATAGTCCAAAACACTGAAGCTTTCTTT
D gene: .; J gene: TRBJ2-5; clone size: .; V gene: TRBV27; CDR3 protein: CASSLRAARRAQETQYF; CDR3 DNA: TGTGCCAGCAGTTTAAGAGCGGCGCGGCGGGCACAAGAGACCCAGTACTTC
D gene: .; J gene: TRBJ1-2; clone size: .; V gene: TRBV25-1; CDR3 protein: CASSGGLLYGYTF; CDR3 DNA: TGTGCCAGCAGTGGGGGACTACTCTATGGCTACACCTTC
D gene: TRBD1; J gene: TRBJ1-2; clone size: few; V gene: TRBV29-1; CDR3 protein: CSVGNRGGGYTF; CDR3 DNA: TGCAGCGTGGGGAACAGGGGCGGTGGCTACACCTTC
D gene: .; J gene: TRBJ2-3; clone size: .; V gene: TRBV7-2; CDR3 protein: CASSLAYFAGDTQYF; CDR3 DNA: TGTGCCAGCAGCTTAGCTTACTTCGCGGGAGATACGCAGTATTTT
D gene: .; J gene: TRBJ1-1; clone size: .; V gene: TRBV2; CDR3 protein: CASSEAAGEIGTEAFF; CDR3 DNA: TGTGCCAGCAGTGAAGCCGCGGGGGAGATAGGCACTGAAGCTTTCTTT
D gene: .; J gene: TRBJ2-7; clone size: few; V gene: TRBV7-2; CDR3 protein: CASSSGQPGAYEQYF; CDR3 DNA: TGTGCCAGCAGCTCCGGACAGCCTGGAGCCTACGAGCAGTACTTC
D gene: .; J gene: TRBJ1-2; clone size: few; V gene: TRBV6-1; CDR3 protein: CASSEGLLGVYGYTF; CDR3 DNA: TGTGCCAGCAGTGAAGGGTTATTAGGGGTCTATGGCTACACCTTC
D gene: .; J gene: TRBJ1-5; clone size: .; V gene: TRBV6-1; CDR3 protein: CASSDGEKNQPQHF; CDR3 DNA: TGTGCCAGCAGCGACGGGGAGAAAAATCAGCCCCAGCATTTT
D gene: .; J gene: TRBJ2-7; clone size: .; V gene: TRBV28; CDR3 protein: CASRSPGSYEQYF; CDR3 DNA: TGTGCCAGCAGATCCCCCGGCTCCTACGAGCAGTACTTC
D gene: .; J gene: TRBJ2-7; clone size: .; V gene: TRBV7-2; CDR3 protein: CASSFSEGGYEQYF; CDR3 DNA: TGTGCCAGCAGCTTCTCTGAGGGTGGGTACGAGCAGTACTTC
D gene: TRBD1; J gene: TRBJ2-1; clone size: .; V gene: TRBV10-3; CDR3 protein: CAISPGTGGNEQFF; CDR3 DNA: TGTGCCATCTCCCCCGGGACAGGGGGCAATGAGCAGTTCTTC
D gene: .; J gene: TRBJ2-2; clone size: once; V gene: TRBV12-5; CDR3 protein: CASRPMGAPDTGELFF; CDR3 DNA: TGTGCTAGCCGTCCGATGGGCGCCCCAGACACCGGGGAGCTGTTTTTT
D gene: .; J gene: TRBJ2-1; clone size: .; V gene: TRBV5-1; CDR3 protein: CASSPQALGTNNEQFF; CDR3 DNA: TGCGCCAGCAGCCCGCAGGCTTTAGGGACAAACAATGAGCAGTTCTTC
D gene: .; J gene: TRBJ2-7; clone size: .; V gene: TRBV28; CDR3 protein: CASSLGTGTISYEQYF; CDR3 DNA: TGTGCCAGCAGTTTAGGCACCGGGACAATCTCCTACGAGCAGTACTTC
D gene: .; J gene: TRBJ2-1; clone size: .; V gene: TRBV2; CDR3 protein: CAGSSFNEQFF; CDR3 DNA: TGTGCCGGTTCTAGTTTCAATGAGCAGTTCTTC
D gene: .; J gene: TRBJ2-5; clone size: .; V gene: TRBV30; CDR3 protein: CAWSRLLQETQYF; CDR3 DNA: TGTGCCTGGAGTAGACTACTCCAAGAGACCCAGTACTTC
D gene: .; J gene: TRBJ2-7; clone size: .; V gene: TRBV28; CDR3 protein: CASSEQGSEQYF; CDR3 DNA: TGTGCCAGCAGCGAACAGGGTTCCGAGCAGTACTTC
D gene: .; J gene: TRBJ1-4; clone size: .; V gene: TRBV6-5; CDR3 protein: CASQRRQPNEKLFF; CDR3 DNA: TGTGCCAGCCAAAGACGACAGCCCAATGAAAAACTGTTTTTT
D gene: .; J gene: TRBJ2-7; clone size: .; V gene: TRBV19; CDR3 protein: CASSPARGYEQYF; CDR3 DNA: TGTGCCAGTAGTCCGGCGAGAGGCTACGAGCAGTACTTC
D gene: .; J gene: TRBJ1-2; clone size: once; V gene: TRBV10-3; CDR3 protein: CAISSYRVRGGYTF; CDR3 DNA: TGTGCCATCAGCTCATACAGGGTGCGAGGTGGCTACACCTTC
D gene: TRBD2; J gene: TRBJ2-3; clone size: .; V gene: TRBV9; CDR3 protein: CASSPRGGAGDRDTQYF; CDR3 DNA: TGTGCCAGCAGCCCCCGGGGAGGGGCTGGGGATAGGGATACGCAGTATTTT
D gene: .; J gene: TRBJ2-2; clone size: .; V gene: TRBV9; CDR3 protein: CASSVGGRGTGELFF; CDR3 DNA: TGTGCCAGCAGCGTAGGGGGCAGGGGCACCGGGGAGCTGTTTTTT
D gene: TRBD1; J gene: TRBJ1-1; clone size: .; V gene: TRBV5-4; CDR3 protein: CASSFDRAYIEAFF; CDR3 DNA: TGTGCCAGCAGCTTTGACAGGGCGTATATTGAAGCTTTCTTT
D gene: .; J gene: TRBJ1-4; clone size: .; V gene: TRBV28; CDR3 protein: CASRTQGENEKLFF; CDR3 DNA: TGTGCCAGCAGAACACAGGGAGAAAATGAAAAACTGTTTTTT
D gene: TRBD2; J gene: TRBJ2-2; clone size: .; V gene: TRBV15; CDR3 protein: CATSRGEAGGGELFF; CDR3 DNA: TGTGCCACCAGCAGAGGGGAAGCGGGAGGCGGGGAGCTGTTTTTT
D gene: TRBD1; J gene: TRBJ1-4; clone size: .; V gene: TRBV6-1; CDR3 protein: CASSRDRDEKLFF; CDR3 DNA: TGTGCCAGCAGCCGAGACAGGGACGAAAAACTGTTTTTT
D gene: .; J gene: TRBJ2-6; clone size: .; V gene: TRBV7-2; CDR3 protein: CASSTLSYSGANVLTF; CDR3 DNA: TGTGCCAGCAGCACCTTGAGTTACTCTGGGGCCAACGTCCTGACTTTC
D gene: .; J gene: TRBJ1-2; clone size: .; V gene: TRBV19; CDR3 protein: CASSKQGSYGYTF; CDR3 DNA: TGTGCCAGTAGTAAACAGGGTAGCTATGGCTACACCTTC
D gene: .; J gene: TRBJ2-7; clone size: once; V gene: TRBV18; CDR3 protein: CASSPQGIAYEQYF; CDR3 DNA: TGTGCCAGCTCACCTCAGGGGATTGCCTACGAGCAGTACTTC
D gene: TRBD1; J gene: TRBJ1-2; clone size: .; V gene: TRBV2; CDR3 protein: CASTLRDRVNGYTF; CDR3 DNA: TGTGCCAGCACTTTGCGGGACAGGGTAAACGGCTACACCTTC
D gene: TRBD1; J gene: TRBJ1-1; clone size: .; V gene: TRBV7-2; CDR3 protein: CASSLENRGPGTEAFF; CDR3 DNA: TGTGCCAGCAGCTTAGAAAACAGGGGGCCGGGAACTGAAGCTTTCTTT
D gene: .; J gene: TRBJ1-2; clone size: .; V gene: TRBV10-2; CDR3 protein: CASSESGGGGYTF; CDR3 DNA: TGCGCCAGCAGTGAGTCGGGCGGGGGTGGCTACACCTTC